This record covers a single TCR beta chain. This sample is part of a study of blood T cell repertoires in COVID-19. At the level of the study: Acute-phase and convalescent COVID-19 samples originated in the United States, Italy and Spain. Sources were T cells, B-cell-depleted T cells, or PBMCs; the material itself was cDNA or gDNA.

The CDR3 totals 14 residues. Trimming stripped 2 bases from V and 3 bases from J, with 10 bases between. The germline gives CDR1 LNHDA, CDR2 SQIVND (reference sequence). The study recruited people aged roughly 18 to 100 years across under 25 US areas. Cohort assignment relied on participant-reported clinical history. Data came from immunoSEQ multiplex PCR; TCRdb stores just in-frame clones and leaves some out. The sample lists approximately 260,000 clones, approximately 79% occurring once. The J gene is TRBJ1-2, the V gene TRBV19; D gene unclear. This sequence originates from a man in his thirties or forties with acute COVID-19. What was sequenced was PBMCs or T cells enriched from blood (not recorded which). This CDR3 is CASSINGVDYGYTF. The DNA of the CDR3 is TGTGCCAGTAGTATAAACGGGGTTGACTATGGCTACACCTTC. The full variable domain, with the rest looked up from reference TRBV19 and TRBJ1-2, is DGGITQSPKYLFRKEGQNVTLSCEQNLNHDAMYWYRQDPGQGLRLIYYSQIVNDFQKGDIAEGYSVSREKKESFPLTVTSAQKNPTAFYLCASSINGVDYGYTFGSGTRLTVV.